This T cell receptor (beta chain) came from a study of vaccination effects on CD4 cells after COVID-19. This CDR3 has 14 amino acids. Per the germline V gene, CDR1 is SGHRS and CDR2 is YFSETQ. V was cut by 4 bases and J by 1 base, with 10 bases left in between. Expansion of antigen-specific CD4+ T cells with viral peptide pools was carried out by the ViraFEST assay before sequencing. Scientists isolated CD4+ T cells after a roughly ten-day culture period ended. All participants had two doses of either the BNT162b2 or mRNA-1273 vaccine. Wells each received two million PBMC, cultured with around 9.6 IU/ml IL-2 and roughly 9.8 ug/ml peptides. A remark on this clone: The target antigen is unknown.

Assay used: immunoSEQ multiplex PCR; TCRdb lists only in-frame clones, some missing. The table lists 80,000 to 95,000 clones, under 80% of them singletons. The chain links TRBV5-1 to TRBJ2-3, with D hard to call. This TCR derives from a human donor who received a COVID-19 vaccine. This specimen was CD4+ T cells from PBMCs cultured with HCoV-OC43 spike peptides, taken after COVID-19 vaccination. Subset defined: HCoV-OC43 spike overlapping peptide pool stimulation. Written as DNA, the CDR3 is TGCGCCAGCAGCAGGGATGCGGGCACAGATACGCAGTATTTT. Amino acid sequence: CASSRDAGTDTQYF.